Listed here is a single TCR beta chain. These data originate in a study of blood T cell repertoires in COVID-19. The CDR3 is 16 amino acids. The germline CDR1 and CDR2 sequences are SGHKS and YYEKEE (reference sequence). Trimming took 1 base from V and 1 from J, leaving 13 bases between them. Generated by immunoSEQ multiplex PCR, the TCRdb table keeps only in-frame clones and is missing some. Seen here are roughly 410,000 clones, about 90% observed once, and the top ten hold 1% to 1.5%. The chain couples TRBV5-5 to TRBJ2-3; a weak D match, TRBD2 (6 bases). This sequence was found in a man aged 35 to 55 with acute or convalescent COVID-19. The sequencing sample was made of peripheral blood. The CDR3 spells CASSLSSGGGTDTQYF. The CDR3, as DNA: TGTGCCAGCAGCTTGAGTAGCGGCGGGGGCACAGATACGCAGTATTTT.